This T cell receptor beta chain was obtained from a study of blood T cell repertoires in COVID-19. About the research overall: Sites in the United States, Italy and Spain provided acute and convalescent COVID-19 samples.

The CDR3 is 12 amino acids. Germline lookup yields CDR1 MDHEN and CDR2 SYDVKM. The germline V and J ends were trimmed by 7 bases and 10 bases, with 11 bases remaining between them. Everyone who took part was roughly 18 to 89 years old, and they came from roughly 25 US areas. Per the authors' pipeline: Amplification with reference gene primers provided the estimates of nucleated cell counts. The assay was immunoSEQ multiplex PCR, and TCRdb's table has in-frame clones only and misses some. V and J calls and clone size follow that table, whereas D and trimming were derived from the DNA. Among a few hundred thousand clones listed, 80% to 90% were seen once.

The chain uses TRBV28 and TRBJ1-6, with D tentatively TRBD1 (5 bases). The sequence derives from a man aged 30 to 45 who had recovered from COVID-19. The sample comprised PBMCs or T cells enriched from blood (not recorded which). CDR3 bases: TGTGCCAGCACAGGGTTAGGCTCACCCCTCCACTTT. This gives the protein CASTGLGSPLHF.